These 10 T cell receptor beta chains were all obtained from the same sample, sequenced in a study of T cell changes during pregnancy in multiple sclerosis. Data came from immunoSEQ multiplex PCR; TCRdb stores just in-frame clones and leaves some out. The sample lists roughly 70,000 clones, roughly nine tenths occurring once. Sample: peripheral blood, taken before pregnancy. These receptors were collected from a female donor with multiple sclerosis, enrolled in a pregnancy study.

The chain joins TRBV27 to TRBJ1-2; D is uncertain. Trimming took off 1 base at V and 7 bases at J, with 7 bases between the two ends. The CDR3 contains 12 residues. CDR1 is MNHEY, CDR2 SMNVEV, per germline (reference sequence). This chain's CDR3 is CASSLYGVGYTF. CDR3 bases: TGTGCCAGCAGTTTATACGGGGTTGGCTACACCTTC.

This chain joins TRBV6-5 and TRBJ1-1; D is undetermined. The CDR3 runs to 14 residues. Germline lookup yields CDR1 MNHEY and CDR2 SVGAGI. V lost 6 bases to trimming and J lost 4 bases, with 15 bases between them. The CDR3 nucleotides read TGTGCCAGCAGGCCAGGCGGAGGTCTCACTGAAGCTTTCTTT. Translation: CASRPGGGLTEAFF.

V is TRBV9 and J is TRBJ1-2; TRBD1 might be the D (6 bases). V shed 0 bases and J shed 3 bases, with 12 bases lying between them. Germline CDR1 reads SGDLS; CDR2 reads YYNGEE. The CDR3 covers 15 residues. CDR3 sequence: CASSVGLTGHYGYTF. CDR3 nucleotides: TGTGCCAGCAGCGTAGGTCTAACAGGGCACTATGGCTACACCTTC.

This clone appeared a single time. The chain recombines TRBV7-5 with TRBJ2-1; the listed D gene, TRBD2, was not tested against the DNA. TRBV7-5 counts as a pseudogene. This CDR3 region has 16 residues. For the CDR3, the DNA is TGTGTCAGAAGCTTATGGGAACTAGCGGAAATCCGGGAGCAGTTCTTC. Residues: CVRSLWELAEIREQFF.

The chain links TRBV12-5 to TRBJ2-7; maybe TRBD2 (5 bases). The CDR3 has 15 amino acids. Germline lookup yields CDR1 LGHNT and CDR2 FRNRAP. V lost 2 bases and J lost 2, with 13 bases in between. The CDR3 spells CASGLLGNRAYEQYF. Here the CDR3 DNA reads TGTGCTAGTGGTTTGCTCGGGAATCGAGCCTACGAGCAGTACTTC.

This chain joins TRBV27 and TRBJ1-2; D is undetermined. Looked up from germline, CDR1 is MNHEY and CDR2 is SMNVEV (reference sequence). The CDR3 covers 15 residues. V was shortened by 3 bases and J by 4 bases, with 15 bases between the two germline ends. CDR3 DNA: TGTGCCAGCAGTTTGGCCCCTGGCTTTGGCTATGGCTACACCTTC. Translating it yields CASSLAPGFGYGYTF.

This clone was recorded only once. The chain links TRBV5-4 to TRBJ2-7; D is uncertain. Trimming took 0 bases from V and 2 from J, leaving 6 bases between them. CDR1 is SGHNT, CDR2 YYREEE, per germline (reference sequence). The CDR3 spans 13 residues. CDR3 in amino acids: CASSLAQTYEQYF. The CDR3 DNA reads TGTGCCAGCAGCTTGGCACAGACCTACGAGCAGTACTTC.

The chain combines TRBV5-6 with TRBJ2-7; perhaps TRBD1 as D (6 bases). V was trimmed by 2 bases and J by 3 bases, leaving 12 bases between them. There are 14 residues in the CDR3. The germline V gene encodes CDR1 SGHDT and CDR2 YYEEEE. The CDR3 DNA is TGTGCCAGCAGCTTACAGGGCACCCTCTACGAGCAGTACTTC. Translation gives CASSLQGTLYEQYF.

V usage is TRBV4-3 and J usage is TRBJ1-1; weak D call: TRBD1 (5 bases). CDR3 length equals 14 residues. Trimming stripped 4 bases from V and 5 bases from J, with 14 bases between. Germline V gene data show CDR1 as LGHNA and CDR2 as YSLEER. CDR3 amino acids: CASSRTGGITEAFF. The CDR3 DNA sequence: TGCGCCAGCAGCCGGACCGGGGGAATTACTGAAGCTTTCTTT.

The chain has TRBV7-9 and TRBJ1-2; possible D gene TRBD1, 5 bases. Germline V gene data show CDR1 as SEHNR and CDR2 as FQNEAQ (reference sequence). The CDR3 covers 13 residues. V lost 5 bases to trimming and J lost 5 bases, with 12 bases between them. The CDR3 reads CASSQQDGYGYTF. In nucleotides, the CDR3 is TGTGCCAGCAGCCAACAGGACGGGTATGGCTACACCTTC.